This T cell receptor beta chain was recorded in a study of cytotoxic CD8 clonotypes in ibrutinib-treated CLL. The CDR3 totals 13 residues. With 1 base removed from V and 5 bases from J, the gap between germline ends came to 10 bases. The germline CDR1 and CDR2 sequences are SGHRS and YFSETQ. Profiling relied on immunoSEQ multiplex PCR, and the TCRdb table lists in-frame clones only, not all of them. The sample lists 150,000 or so clones, approximately 80% occurring once. Sample: PBMCs, taken after 12 months of ibrutinib treatment. The clonotype was recovered from a human donor with chronic lymphocytic leukemia. The chain couples TRBV5-1 to TRBJ2-7, with D perhaps TRBD1 (6 bases). CDR3 sequence reads: CASSLRQGNEQYF. The CDR3 coding sequence is TGCGCCAGCAGCTTGAGGCAGGGGAACGAGCAGTACTTC.